The 10 T cell receptor beta chains below were found in one sample sequenced in a study of neurological immune-mediated disorders (dated by TCRdb to about 2019). The method behind the library was 5' RACE. TCRdb names Illumina HiSeq 2500 as the instrument used. The public reads were run again by TCRdb, first through fastp at Q25 and then through MiXCR, and only productive beta chains were kept. Each entry is one CDR3 protein sequence, shown with its most common DNA and genes. The sample has 44,000 or so distinct CDR3 sequences on record, about 6.9% of them singletons. 0.55% to 0.65% of the sample comes from the top ten. What was sequenced was CD4+ T cells from blood. The receptors come from a woman aged 40 to 50 in good health.

Ten or more counts support this clonotype. The J gene is TRBJ2-3, the V gene TRBV4-3; D is uncertain. The V end lost 1 base, the J end lost 2 bases, and 13 bases lay between the germline ends. Germline V CDR1 and CDR2: LGHNA, YSLEER. This CDR3 is 16 amino acids long. This CDR3 is CASSQASLPHTDTQYF. Here the CDR3 DNA reads TGCGCCAGCAGCCAAGCTTCGCTTCCCCACACAGATACGCAGTATTTT.

This clonotype has ten or more counts. The genes are TRBV6-2 or TRBV6-3 and TRBJ2-3; 7 bases fit TRBD2. The J segment lost 3 bases and the V segment lost 7 bases, leaving 7 bases of the junction unmatched. The germline V gene has CDR1 MNHEY and CDR2 SVGEGT. This CDR3 comprises 14 residues. The CDR3 nucleotides are TGTGCCAGCATGGCGGGAGACCTGACAGATACGCAGTATTTT. Amino acids: CASMAGDLTDTQYF.

At least ten counts were recorded for this clonotype. V is TRBV27 and J is TRBJ1-5; D ambiguous. The CDR3 covers 12 residues. V was clipped by 5 bases and J by 3 bases, with 5 bases between them. Germline lookup yields CDR1 MNHEY and CDR2 SMNVEV (reference sequence). CDR3 amino acids: CASSILNQPQHF. The DNA for the CDR3 is TGTGCCAGCAGTATCCTCAATCAGCCCCAGCATTTT.

There are many counts of this clonotype. The DNA for the CDR3 is TGTGCCAGCAGCCGGGGTTCGGGCGAGCAGTACTTC. Translation gives CASSRGSGEQYF. The J gene is TRBJ2-7, the V gene TRBV28, with a tentative D call TRBD2 (5 bases). The germline V gene has CDR1 MDHEN and CDR2 SYDVKM. The CDR3 totals 12 residues. V was pared by 6 bases and J by 6 bases, with 12 bases between.

The table lists this clonotype with many counts. The V call is TRBV28, the J call TRBJ2-3; D could derive from TRBD1 or TRBD2 (5 bases each). The germline V gene encodes CDR1 MDHEN and CDR2 SYDVKM. V lost 4 bases and J lost 10, with 21 bases in between. The CDR3 sequence is 15 residues long. This CDR3 reads CASSSTGTTTGPQYF. As DNA, the CDR3 is TGTGCCAGCAGTTCAACCGGGACCACCACCGGTCCGCAGTATTTT.

There are many counts of this clonotype. The chain links TRBV20-1 to TRBJ2-1, with 8 nucleotides matching TRBD1. V was pared by 6 bases and J by 9 bases, with 10 bases of the junction left unmatched. The CDR3 length is 13 residues. CDR1 and CDR2 (germline): DFQATT, SNEGSKA (reference sequence). CDR3 sequence: CSAEDREVGEQFF. For the CDR3, the DNA is TGCAGTGCGGAGGACAGGGAGGTCGGTGAGCAGTTCTTC.

This clonotype was picked up many times. The genes are TRBV5-1 and TRBJ2-7; 10 positions match TRBD2. Germline assignment: CDR1 SGHRS and CDR2 YFSETQ. V gave up 4 bases and J gave up 5 bases; unmatched junction bases: 6. This CDR3 region has 14 residues. The CDR3, as DNA: TGCGCCAGCAGCCGTAATCTAGCGGGGGACGAGCAGTACTTC. This encodes CASSRNLAGDEQYF.

This clonotype was seen ten or more times. The V gene is TRBV5-1, the J gene TRBJ2-7; tentatively, D is TRBD2 (5 bases). V lost 4 bases to trimming and J lost 2 bases, with 13 bases between them. The germline gives CDR1 SGHRS, CDR2 YFSETQ. CDR3 length: 14 amino acids. For the CDR3, the DNA is TGCGCCAGCAGCCAGGAAGACGGGGCCTACGAGCAGTACTTC. Encoded protein: CASSQEDGAYEQYF.

Many counts were recorded for this clonotype. The chain carries TRBV5-1 and TRBJ1-5, with D maybe TRBD1 (5 bases). The CDR3 spans 15 residues. Looked up from germline, CDR1 is SGHRS and CDR2 is YFSETQ. Trimming removed 4 bases from V and 1 base from J, with 12 bases in between. This chain's CDR3 is CASSPEGISNQPQHF. CDR3 in DNA: TGCGCCAGCAGCCCGGAGGGGATCAGCAATCAGCCCCAGCATTTT.

This clonotype appeared many times. J is TRBJ2-7 and V is TRBV5-6, with D perhaps TRBD2 (7 bases). The germline V gene has CDR1 SGHDT and CDR2 YYEEEE. The CDR3 sequence is 15 residues long. V lost 3 bases and J lost 4, with 17 bases in between. The DNA for the CDR3 is TGTGCCAGCAGCTCATGGGGGGGGGCCCCATACGAGCAGTACTTC. Translated: CASSSWGGAPYEQYF.